This TCR beta chain derives from a study of radiation and T cells in renal cell carcinoma. As for the study in general: Nephrectomy followed 15 Gy stereotactic body radiation by 4 weeks.

A remark on this clone: Its antigen is currently unknown.

From germline, CDR1 is LNHDA and CDR2 SQIVND (reference sequence). The ends were cut back, 7 bases at V and 1 base at J, with 14 bases in the middle. The CDR3 totals 15 residues. Study conclusions and caveats: In blood, top tumor clones expanded by 2 weeks, shrinking by 4. No pretreatment tumor biopsies were available for baseline clonotypes.

Clones were read by immunoSEQ multiplex PCR, and TCRdb kept only the in-frame ones, dropping some. There are about 130,000 clones in the sample; 75% to 90% occur only once, and under 2.5% lies in the top ten. Documented time point: blood 2 weeks post-SBRT. Specified treatment: 15 Gy SBRT to primary tumor, nephrectomy 4 weeks later. Radiation-treated patients gave blood at baseline, week 2 and week 4. This receptor was identified in a woman aged 60-75 years with renal cell carcinoma. This material consisted of blood, taken from a patient whose treatment included radiotherapy and nephrectomy. The chain is built from TRBV19 and TRBJ1-3; D is ambiguous. The CDR3 here is CASIYSGTSGNTIYF. The CDR3 bases are TGTGCCAGTATTTACAGCGGAACTTCTGGAAACACCATATATTTT.